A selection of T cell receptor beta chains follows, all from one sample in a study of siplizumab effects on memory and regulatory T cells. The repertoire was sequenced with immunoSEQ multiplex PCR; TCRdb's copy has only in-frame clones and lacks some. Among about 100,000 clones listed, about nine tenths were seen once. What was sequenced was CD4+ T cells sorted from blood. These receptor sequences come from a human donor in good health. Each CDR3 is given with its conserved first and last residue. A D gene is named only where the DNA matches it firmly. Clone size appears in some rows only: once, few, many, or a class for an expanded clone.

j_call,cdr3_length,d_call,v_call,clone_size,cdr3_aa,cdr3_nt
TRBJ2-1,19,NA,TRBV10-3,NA,CAISERGGIREGVSLEQFF,TGTGCCATCAGCGAGAGAGGAGGTATCCGGGAAGGGGTCAGTTTGGAGCAGTTCTTC
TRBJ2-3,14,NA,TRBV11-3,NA,CASSLDPATDTQYF,TGTGCCAGCAGCTTAGATCCGGCCACAGATACGCAGTATTTT
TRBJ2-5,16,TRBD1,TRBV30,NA,CACLSFGQGYQETQYF,TGTGCCTGCCTTTCGTTTGGACAGGGGTACCAAGAGACCCAGTACTTC
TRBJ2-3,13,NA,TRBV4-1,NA,CASSQPHVYTQYF,TGCGCCAGCAGCCAGCCCCACGTGTATACGCAGTATTTT
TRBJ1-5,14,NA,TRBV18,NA,CASSPSGFNQPQHF,TGTGCCAGCTCACCATCCGGATTCAATCAGCCCCAGCATTTT
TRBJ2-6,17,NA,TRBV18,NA,CASSIQGQVSGANVLTF,TGTGCCAGCTCAATTCAGGGGCAGGTCTCTGGGGCCAACGTCCTGACTTTC
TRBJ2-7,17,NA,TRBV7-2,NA,CASSLEVPGGRPYEQYF,TGTGCCAGCAGCTTAGAAGTCCCGGGGGGCCGCCCCTACGAGCAGTACTTC
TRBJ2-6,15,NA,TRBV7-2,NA,CASSLWGSGANVLTF,TGTGCCAGCAGCTTATGGGGTTCTGGGGCCAACGTCCTGACTTTC
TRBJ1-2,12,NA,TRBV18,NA,CASSPNRDGYTF,TGTGCCAGCTCACCCAACAGGGATGGCTACACCTTC
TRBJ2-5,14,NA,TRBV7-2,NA,CASSLAGEEATQYF,TGTGCCAGCAGCTTAGCCGGGGAGGAGGCGACCCAGTACTTC
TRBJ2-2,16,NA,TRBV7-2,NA,CASSLEGQLNTGELFF,TGTGCCAGCAGCTTAGAGGGACAACTTAACACCGGGGAGCTGTTTTTT
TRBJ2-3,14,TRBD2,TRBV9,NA,CASSVELAGDTQYF,TGTGCCAGCAGCGTAGAACTAGCGGGAGATACGCAGTATTTT
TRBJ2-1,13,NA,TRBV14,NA,CASSLQLYNEQFF,TGTGCCAGCAGCCTGCAGCTCTACAATGAGCAGTTCTTC
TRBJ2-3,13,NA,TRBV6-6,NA,CASSYDRTDTQYF,TGTGCCAGCAGTTACGACAGGACAGATACGCAGTATTTT
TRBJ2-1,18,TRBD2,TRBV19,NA,CASSIIRGGDSSYNEQFF,TGTGCCAGTAGTATAATCCGCGGGGGGGACAGCTCCTACAATGAGCAGTTCTTC
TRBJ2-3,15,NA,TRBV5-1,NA,CASSPGGTPGDTQYF,TGCGCCAGCAGCCCAGGGGGGACCCCCGGAGATACGCAGTATTTT
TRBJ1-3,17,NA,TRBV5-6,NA,CASSSDGGSPSGNTIYF,TGTGCCAGCAGCTCAGATGGGGGTTCGCCCTCTGGAAACACCATATATTTT
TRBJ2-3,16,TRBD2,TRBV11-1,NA,CASSLGRGGITDTQYF,TGTGCCAGCAGCTTAGGCCGGGGGGGGATCACAGATACGCAGTATTTT
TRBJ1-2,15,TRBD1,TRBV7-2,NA,CASSPRQGGGYGYTF,TGTGCCAGCAGCCCTCGACAGGGTGGAGGCTATGGCTACACCTTC
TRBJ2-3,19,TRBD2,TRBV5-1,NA,CASSLVPSSSGTSTDTQYF,TGCGCCAGCAGCTTGGTCCCTTCCTCTAGCGGGACGAGCACAGATACGCAGTATTTT
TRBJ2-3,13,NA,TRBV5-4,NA,CASSPDYAGTQYF,TGTGCCAGCAGCCCAGACTACGCAGGTACGCAGTATTTT
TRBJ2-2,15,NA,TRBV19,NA,CASSTRGFYTGELFF,TGTGCCAGTAGTACCAGAGGATTTTACACCGGGGAGCTGTTTTTT
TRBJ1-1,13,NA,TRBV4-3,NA,CASSQGARTEAFF,TGCGCCAGCAGCCAGGGTGCAAGGACTGAAGCTTTCTTT
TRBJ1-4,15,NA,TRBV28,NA,CASSPHGSTNEKLFF,TGTGCCAGCAGTCCTCATGGCTCAACTAATGAAAAACTGTTTTTT
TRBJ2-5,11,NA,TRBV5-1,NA,CASSRQETQYF,TGCGCCAGCAGCCGGCAAGAGACCCAGTACTTC
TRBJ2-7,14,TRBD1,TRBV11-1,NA,CASSTGTGAYEQYF,TGTGCCAGCAGCACCGGGACAGGGGCCTACGAGCAGTACTTC
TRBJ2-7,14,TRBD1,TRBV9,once,CASSPGQGRNEQYF,TGTGCCAGCAGCCCGGGACAGGGGCGAAACGAGCAGTACTTC
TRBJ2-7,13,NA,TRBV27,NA,CASSFRHLYEQYF,TGTGCCAGCAGTTTTAGACACCTCTACGAGCAGTACTTC
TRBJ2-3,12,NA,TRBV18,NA,CASSYFTDTQYF,TGTGCCAGCTCATATTTCACAGATACGCAGTATTTT